The 9 T cell receptor beta chains listed next were all sequenced from one sample in a study of blood T cell repertoires in COVID-19. Assay: immunoSEQ multiplex PCR; the TCRdb copy retains only in-frame clones and omits some. The table records some 80,000 clones, approximately 86% of them present only once. The sample taken for sequencing was peripheral blood. The source of these receptors is a man aged 50 or older with active or convalescent COVID-19.

The rearrangement uses TRBV28 and TRBJ1-1; TRBD1 agrees at 9 bases. Germline CDR1 is MDHEN and CDR2 is SYDVKM. CDR3 length: 14 residues. The ends lost 5 bases at V and 6 bases at J; junction bases unmatched: 7. CDR3: CASSLGQGFSEAFF. The DNA of the CDR3 is TGTGCCAGCAGTCTGGGACAGGGTTTCTCTGAAGCTTTCTTT.

The J gene is TRBJ1-3, the V gene TRBV18; 9 nucleotides line up with TRBD1. This CDR3 region has 17 residues. With 2 bases clipped from V and 0 bases from J, the junction kept 5 bases outside the gene matches. Germline V gene data show CDR1 as KGHSH and CDR2 as LQKENI. Here the CDR3 reads CASSPRGQGSSGNTIYF. CDR3 in DNA: TGTGCCAGCTCACCAAGGGGACAGGGTTCCTCTGGAAACACCATATATTTT.

A remark on this clone: The conserved phenylalanine or tryptophan is not found at the CDR3 terminus, so this likely reflects a read error. Because the CDR3's place on the DNA is in doubt, the DNA is left out and the CDR3 is given as listed by TCRdb. V usage is TRBV7-9 and J usage is TRBJ2-7; no DNA check was done on the table's D call, TRBD1. The CDR3 has 11 residues if both end residues are counted. Germline V CDR1 and CDR2: SEHNR, FQNEAQ (reference sequence). CDR3 residues: CASSSSGTGYL.

V gene TRBV28 combines with J gene TRBJ1-2, with 9 bases that match TRBD1. CDR3 length equals 15 residues. The V gene end was trimmed by 8 bases and the J gene end by 4 bases; junction bases not matched to a gene: 11. The germline CDR1 and CDR2 sequences are MDHEN and SYDVKM. The CDR3 here is CASRPLQGAAYGYTF. The CDR3, as DNA: TGTGCCAGCCGGCCCCTACAGGGGGCGGCCTATGGCTACACCTTC.

The chain recombines TRBV30 with TRBJ1-4; perhaps TRBD1 as D (5 bases). The V end lost 0 bases, the J end lost 8 bases, and 16 bases lay between the germline ends. The germline CDR1 and CDR2 sequences are GTSNPN and SVGIG (reference sequence). The CDR3 runs 15 residues. CDR3 in DNA: TGTGCCTGGAGTGTTATGGGGCCGAAGGGCGAAAAACTGTTTTTT. Amino acid sequence: CAWSVMGPKGEKLFF.

The chain employs TRBV10-3 and TRBJ2-5; 11 bases map to TRBD2. CDR3 size: 16 residues. The V gene's germline CDR1 is ENHRY and CDR2 SYGVKD. V was clipped by 0 bases and J by 0 bases; unmatched bases: 0. This CDR3 reads CAISESTSGDQETQYF. The CDR3 DNA reads as TGTGCCATCAGTGAGTCGACTAGCGGGGACCAAGAGACCCAGTACTTC.

This sequence joins TRBV6-5 and TRBJ2-7; weak D call: TRBD2 (5 bases). V dropped 6 bases and J dropped 7 bases, with 13 bases sitting between them. From germline, CDR1 is MNHEY and CDR2 SVGAGI. CDR3 length equals 12 residues. The CDR3 nucleotides are TGTGCCAGCAGCCCCGCGGGCGGTGAGCAGTACGTC. This codes for CASSPAGGEQYV.

This clone was detected only once. The CDR3 here is CSARSSTEAFF. CDR3 nucleotides: TGCAGTGCTAGGAGTAGCACTGAAGCTTTCTTT. The V call is TRBV20-1, the J call TRBJ1-1; D is unclear. Germline CDR1 is DFQATT and CDR2 is SNEGSKA (reference sequence). CDR3 length: 11 amino acids. V lost 3 bases and J lost 4, with 6 bases in between.

This clone was seen a single time. The chain uses TRBV9 and TRBJ1-2, with a possible D match to TRBD1 (6 bases). CDR3 size: 13 residues. The V end lost 4 bases, the J end lost 6 bases, and 13 bases lay between the germline ends. Germline CDR1 reads SGDLS; CDR2 reads YYNGEE. The CDR3 nucleotides read TGTGCCAGCAGCCCCACGGACAGTAATGGCTACACCTTC. Amino acids: CASSPTDSNGYTF.